The entry below describes one TCR beta chain. As yet, its antigen is unknown. The data derive from a study of beta chain features in type 1 diabetes. By way of CD45RO/CCR7/CD25/CD127/CD95/CD27, the CD4+ regulatory, stem cell-like memory, central memory and naive cells were sorted. V dropped 4 bases and J dropped 6; count of bases not matched to a gene: 8. In germline, CDR1 is SEHNR, CDR2 FQNEAQ (reference sequence). The CDR3 runs to 14 residues. Study-level results: When Type 1 diabetes patients were examined, their TCRB CDR3s proved moderately but significantly shorter in all four CD4+ subsets. VDJ junctions from type 1 diabetes patients carried fewer insertions and larger deletions.

Of the isolated RNA, all was reverse transcribed, and so the sequenced material was expressed TCRB transcripts. Sequenced by immunoSEQ multiplex PCR; TCRdb stores in-frame clones only, minus some. This table has about half a million clones, 10% to 12% appearing once. The chain has TRBV7-9 and TRBJ1-2; TRBD1 matches at 7 bases. Source material: naive CD4+ T cells from blood. The source is a woman younger than 35 in good health. CDR3 residues: CASSSRGLGDGYTF. As DNA, the CDR3 is TGTGCCAGCAGCTCTAGGGGGCTTGGAGATGGCTACACCTTC.